Following are 4 T cell receptor beta chains from one sample sequenced in a study of Graves' ophthalmopathy and Graves' hyperthyroidism. Amplified TCR beta CDR3 regions were obtained using RNA transcripts as template. First-round RT-PCR with HTBI primers preceded a second-round multiplex PCR. TCRdb reprocessed the multiplex PCR reads with MiXCR, giving one entry per CDR3 protein. The sample lists some 380,000 distinct CDR3 sequences, roughly 14% occurring once. Sequenced material: peripheral blood. These receptors all stem from a woman aged 18-30 years with stable Graves' hyperthyroidism.

This clonotype was picked up many times. This rearrangement joins TRBV19 to TRBJ2-7; no clear D gene. This CDR3 contains 12 residues. CDR1 and CDR2 from the germline V gene are LNHDA and SQIVND (reference sequence). Trimming shortened V by 6 bases and J by 6 bases, and 12 bases separated the two germline ends. The CDR3 loop is CASSGPAGEQYF. The CDR3 DNA follows: TGTGCCAGTAGCGGGCCGGCAGGCGAGCAGTACTTC. Full variable domain (outside the CDR3, taken from reference TRBV19 and TRBJ2-7): DGGITQSPKYLFRKEGQNVTLSCEQNLNHDAMYWYRQDPGQGLRLIYYSQIVNDFQKGDIAEGYSVSREKKESFPLTVTSAQKNPTAFYLCASSGPAGEQYFGPGTRLTVT.

A word on this clonotype: Just one base apart from a much larger clone, this may be a read error. The chain uses TRBV4-1 and TRBJ2-5, with D perhaps given as TRBD1 or TRBD2 (5 bases each). Looked up from germline, CDR1 is MGHRA and CDR2 is YSYEKL. The V end lost 4 bases, the J end lost 4 bases, and 16 bases lay between the germline ends. This CDR3 has 15 amino acids. The CDR3 DNA reads as TGCGCCAGCAGCCCCGGAGAGGGGAAAATAGAGACCCAGTACTTC. This gives the protein CASSPGEGKIETQYF.

This clonotype was detected once. The chain employs TRBV24-1 and TRBJ2-2; TRBD1 aligns across 9 bases. CDR1 and CDR2 from the germline V gene are KGHDR and SFDVKD. The CDR3 consists of 15 residues. V lost 7 bases to trimming and J lost 3 bases; unmatched junction nucleotides: 5. DNA of the CDR3: TGTGCCACCAGAGGGGGACAGGGTCACACCGGGGAGCTGTTTTTT. Residues: CATRGGQGHTGELFF.

This clonotype was found many times. V and J are TRBV7-3 and TRBJ1-1, with 8 bases aligning to TRBD1. The germline V gene encodes CDR1 SGHTA and CDR2 FQGTGA. Trimming at V came to 5 bases and at J to 4 bases, leaving 9 bases not matched to a gene. The CDR3 has 15 amino acids. The CDR3 coding sequence is TGTGCCAGCAGCGTACAGGGGGGCAGGCGCACTGAAGCTTTCTTT. It is translated as CASSVQGGRRTEAFF.